This note documents a single TCR beta chain sequence. The antigen is unknown. The CDR3 spans 13 residues. Germline loops: CDR1 LNHNV, CDR2 YYDKDF (reference sequence). Between the trimmed V and J ends, which lost 5 bases and 0 bases, there was a span of 8 bases. This PCR relied on a set of 60 Vbeta primers and 13 Jbeta primers. The data were produced by immunoSEQ multiplex PCR, yet TCRdb's version contains in-frame clones alone and is incomplete. The listing contains 130,000 or so clones. The record originates from a study of cytomegalovirus exposure and HLA in healthy donors. Turning to the study itself: Of all 400 or so donors who were genotyped, under 90% belonged to the Caucasian-associated ancestry cluster.

Study-level findings and limits: It was around 160 TCR beta chains that were listed as cytomegalovirus-associated. Excluded: some indistinguishable V segments such as TRBV6-2 and TRBV6-3.

Samples came from healthy bone marrow donors. Sequencing was performed on PBMCs. This sequence originates from a woman aged 18 to 35 in good health and CMV-seronegative. The chain has TRBV15 and TRBJ2-7; D is uncertain. The CDR3 DNA is TGTGCCACCAGCGATAGTTCCTCCTACGAGCAGTACTTC. Its translation: CATSDSSSYEQYF.